Listed here is a single TCR beta chain. Its target is not known. This entry belongs to a study of T cell responses to AZD1222 COVID-19 vaccine. Study-level findings and limits: White British ancestry dominated among donors, who included more females, and clonal diversity was possibly underestimated. In all cases, repertoires were sampled only after the peak T cell response.

The assay was immunoSEQ multiplex PCR, and TCRdb's table has in-frame clones only and misses some. Of 150,000 or so clones in the sample, 90% were seen once. Per germline, CDR1 MNHNS and CDR2 SASEGT. The V gene lost 2 bases and the J gene lost 0 bases, with 5 bases spanning the gap. The CDR3 contains 14 residues. The sample here was peripheral blood, taken on day 0 of AZD1222 vaccination. The chain has TRBV6-1 and TRBJ1-5, with no clear D. This clonotype was obtained from an adult in good health. CDR3 amino acids: CASSEPYSNQPQHF. The DNA for the CDR3 is TGTGCCAGCAGTGAACCATATAGCAATCAGCCCCAGCATTTT.